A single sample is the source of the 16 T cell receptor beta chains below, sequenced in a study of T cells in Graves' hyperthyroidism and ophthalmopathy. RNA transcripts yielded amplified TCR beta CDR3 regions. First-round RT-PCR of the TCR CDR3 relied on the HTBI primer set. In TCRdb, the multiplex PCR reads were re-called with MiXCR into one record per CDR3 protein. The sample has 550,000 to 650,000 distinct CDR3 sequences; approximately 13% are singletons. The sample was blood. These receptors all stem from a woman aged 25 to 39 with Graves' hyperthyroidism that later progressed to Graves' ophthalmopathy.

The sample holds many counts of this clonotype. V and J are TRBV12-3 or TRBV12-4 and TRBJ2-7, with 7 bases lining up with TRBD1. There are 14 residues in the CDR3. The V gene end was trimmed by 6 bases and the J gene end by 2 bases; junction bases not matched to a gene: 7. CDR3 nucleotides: TGTGCCAGCAGGCCGGACAGGACCCCCTACGAGCAGTACTTC. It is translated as CASRPDRTPYEQYF.

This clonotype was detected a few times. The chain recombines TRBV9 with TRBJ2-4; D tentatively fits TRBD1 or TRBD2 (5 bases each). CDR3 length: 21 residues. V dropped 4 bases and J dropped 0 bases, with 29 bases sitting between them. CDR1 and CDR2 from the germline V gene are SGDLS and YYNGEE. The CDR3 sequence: CASSPGEGREPPFTAKNIQYF. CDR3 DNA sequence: TGTGCCAGCAGCCCCGGAGAGGGCAGGGAACCACCATTTACAGCCAAAAACATTCAGTACTTC.

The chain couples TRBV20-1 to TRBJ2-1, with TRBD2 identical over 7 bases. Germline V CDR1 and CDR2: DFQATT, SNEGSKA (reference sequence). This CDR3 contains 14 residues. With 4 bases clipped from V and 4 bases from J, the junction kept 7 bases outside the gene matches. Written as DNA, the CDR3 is TGCAGTGCTAAAGTGGGGACTATATACAATGAGCAGTTCTTC. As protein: CSAKVGTIYNEQFF.

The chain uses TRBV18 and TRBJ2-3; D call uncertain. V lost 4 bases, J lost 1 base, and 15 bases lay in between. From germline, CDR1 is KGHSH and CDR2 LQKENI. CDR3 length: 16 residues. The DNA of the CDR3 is TGTGCCAGCTCACAACAGATAGCACTACGCACAGATACGCAGTATTTT. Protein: CASSQQIALRTDTQYF.

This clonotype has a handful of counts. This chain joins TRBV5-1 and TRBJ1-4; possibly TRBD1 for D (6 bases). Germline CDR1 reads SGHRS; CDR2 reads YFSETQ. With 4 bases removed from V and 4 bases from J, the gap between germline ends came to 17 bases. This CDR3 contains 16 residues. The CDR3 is CASSPRASGHNEKLFF. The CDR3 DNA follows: TGCGCCAGCAGCCCAAGGGCATCGGGACATAATGAAAAACTGTTTTTT.

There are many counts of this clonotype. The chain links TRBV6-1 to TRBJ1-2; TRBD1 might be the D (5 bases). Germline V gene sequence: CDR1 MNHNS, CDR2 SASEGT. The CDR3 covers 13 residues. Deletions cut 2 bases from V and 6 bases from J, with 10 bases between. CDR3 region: CASSEILGDGYTF. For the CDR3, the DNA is TGTGCCAGCAGTGAAATCTTAGGGGATGGCTACACCTTC.

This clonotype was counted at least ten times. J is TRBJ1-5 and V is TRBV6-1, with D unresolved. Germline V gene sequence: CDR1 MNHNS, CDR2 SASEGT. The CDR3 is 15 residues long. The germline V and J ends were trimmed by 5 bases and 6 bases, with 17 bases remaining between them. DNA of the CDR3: TGTGCCAGCAGTTTTAGCGTCGGTGGGTCTCAGCCCCAGCATTTT. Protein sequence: CASSFSVGGSQPQHF.

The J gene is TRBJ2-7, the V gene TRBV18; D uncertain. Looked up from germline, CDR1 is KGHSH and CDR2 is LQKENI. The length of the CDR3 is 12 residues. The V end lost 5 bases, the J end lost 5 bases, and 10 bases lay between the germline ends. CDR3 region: CASSSVRDEQYF. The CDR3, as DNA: TGTGCCAGCTCATCCGTAAGGGACGAGCAGTACTTC.

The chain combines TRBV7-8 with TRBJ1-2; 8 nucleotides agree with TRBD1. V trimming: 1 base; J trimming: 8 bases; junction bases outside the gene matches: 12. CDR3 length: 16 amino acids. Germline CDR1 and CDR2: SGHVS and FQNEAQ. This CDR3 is CASSLEGIGQGFGYTF. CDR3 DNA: TGTGCCAGCAGCTTAGAGGGAATAGGACAGGGATTCGGCTACACCTTC.

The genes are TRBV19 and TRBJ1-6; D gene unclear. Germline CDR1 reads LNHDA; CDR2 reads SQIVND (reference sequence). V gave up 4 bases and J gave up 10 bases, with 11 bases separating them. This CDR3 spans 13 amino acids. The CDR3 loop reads CASSRGEESPLHF. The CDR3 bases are TGTGCCAGTAGTAGGGGAGAAGAATCACCCCTCCACTTT.

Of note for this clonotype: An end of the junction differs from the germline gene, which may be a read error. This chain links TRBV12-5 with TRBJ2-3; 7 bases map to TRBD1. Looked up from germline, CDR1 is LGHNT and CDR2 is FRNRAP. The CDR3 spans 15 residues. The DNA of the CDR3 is TGTGCTAGTGGTCTGGTGACAGGGAGCACAGATACGCAGTATTTT. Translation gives CASGLVTGSTDTQYF.

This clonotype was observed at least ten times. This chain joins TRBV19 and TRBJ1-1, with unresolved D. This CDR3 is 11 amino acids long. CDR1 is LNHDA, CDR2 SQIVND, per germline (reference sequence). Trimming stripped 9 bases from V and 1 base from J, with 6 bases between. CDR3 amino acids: CASSRNTEAFF. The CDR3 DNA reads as TGTGCCAGCTCCCGGAACACTGAAGCTTTCTTT.

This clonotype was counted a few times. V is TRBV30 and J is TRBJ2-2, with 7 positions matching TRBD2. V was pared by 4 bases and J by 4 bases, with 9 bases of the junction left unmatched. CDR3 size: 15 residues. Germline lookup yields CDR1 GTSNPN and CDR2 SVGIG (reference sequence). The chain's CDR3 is CAWMWEGLGTGELFF. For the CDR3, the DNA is TGTGCCTGGATGTGGGAGGGCCTCGGCACCGGGGAGCTGTTTTTT.

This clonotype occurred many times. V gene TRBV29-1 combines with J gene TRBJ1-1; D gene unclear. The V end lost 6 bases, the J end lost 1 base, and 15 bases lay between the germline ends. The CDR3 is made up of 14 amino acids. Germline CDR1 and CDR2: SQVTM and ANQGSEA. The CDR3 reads CSVLVRDSNTEAFF. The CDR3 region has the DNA TGCAGCGTCCTCGTAAGGGATTCGAACACTGAAGCTTTCTTT.

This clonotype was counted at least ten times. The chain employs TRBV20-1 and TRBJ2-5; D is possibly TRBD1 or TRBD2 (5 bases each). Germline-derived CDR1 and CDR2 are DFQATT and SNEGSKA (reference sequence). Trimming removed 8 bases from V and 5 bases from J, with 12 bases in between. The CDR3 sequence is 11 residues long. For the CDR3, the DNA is TGCAGTCGAGGGGTTGGGGAGACCCAGTACTTC. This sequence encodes CSRGVGETQYF.

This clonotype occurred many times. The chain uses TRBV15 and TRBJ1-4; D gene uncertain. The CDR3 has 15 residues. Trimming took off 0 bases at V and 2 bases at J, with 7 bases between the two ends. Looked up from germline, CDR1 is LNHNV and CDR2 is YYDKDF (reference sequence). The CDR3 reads CATSREGSTNEKLFF. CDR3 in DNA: TGTGCCACCAGCAGAGAGGGCAGCACTAATGAAAAACTGTTTTTT.